The following is a T cell receptor beta chain sequence with its context. What it binds is not known. These data come from a study of beta chain features in type 1 diabetes. Overall study results and limits: There was a moderate but significant shortening of TCRB CDR3s in all four CD4+ subsets of Type 1 diabetes patients. In patients and controls equally, PCR might favor templates that are shorter. Individuals with type 1 diabetes displayed fewer insertions and more deletions at VDJ junctions. The question of HLA type influencing TCRB rearrangement was one that remained unresolved here.

Since all of the isolated RNA was reverse transcribed, expressed TCRB transcripts were what got sequenced. The data were produced by immunoSEQ multiplex PCR, yet TCRdb's version contains in-frame clones alone and is incomplete. The repertoire consists of around 710,000 clones, with roughly an eighth occurring once and the leading ten covering over 0.1%. Blood was drawn once from each donor into heparinised tubes. The draws averaged about 120 mL. V lost 4 bases, J lost 4 bases, and 10 bases lay in between. The V gene's germline CDR1 is LGHNA and CDR2 YSLEER. The length of the CDR3 is 14 residues. Sequencing was done on a sample of naive CD4+ T cells from blood. The chain carries TRBV4-3 and TRBJ2-2; no definite D call. The sequence came from a man aged 30-40 years with type 1 diabetes. CDR3 DNA: TGCGCCAGCAGCCGTCTTGTGGGCACCGGGGAGCTGTTTTTT. Encoded protein: CASSRLVGTGELFF.